Below, 10 T cell receptor beta chains from the same sample are listed, as sequenced in a study of T cell repertoires in cytomegalovirus infection. Their cognate antigens are unknown. TCRdb re-called the reads through MiXCR, storing one row per CDR3 protein. The sample has some 310,000 distinct CDR3 sequences; 25% are singletons. The sequences come from cultured PBMCs, collected from culture after CMV antigen stimulation. The receptors were sampled from a human donor in good health (CMV status not recorded). Some clones in this sample may be carry-over from other donors' samples.

The chain is built from TRBV7-3 and TRBJ2-5, with D perhaps TRBD2 (5 bases). The CDR3 sequence is 15 residues long. V lost 7 bases to trimming and J lost 2 bases, with 17 bases between them. Per germline, CDR1 SGHTA and CDR2 FQGTGA. In DNA, the CDR3 is TGTGCCAGCATACGGGGTACCGAAATACAAGAGACCCAGTACTTC. Amino acids: CASIRGTEIQETQYF. Using reference TRBV7-3 and TRBJ2-5 for the parts outside the CDR3, the full variable domain is GAGVSQTPSNKVTEKGKYVELRCDPISGHTALYWYRQSLGQGPEFLIYFQGTGAADDSGLPNDRFFAVRPEGSVSTLKIQRTERGDSAVYLCASIRGTEIQETQYFGPGTRLLVL.

The chain recombines TRBV5-1 with TRBJ2-2; 7 bases map to TRBD1. V lost 5 bases to trimming and J lost 5 bases; unmatched junction nucleotides: 12. The V gene's germline CDR1 is SGHRS and CDR2 YFSETQ. This CDR3 has 16 residues. The DNA of the CDR3 is TGCGCCAGCAGAAAGGACAGGCTATCTCAAACCGGGGAGCTGTTTTTT. It translates to CASRKDRLSQTGELFF.

The V call is TRBV4-1, the J call TRBJ2-5; TRBD2 matches at 12 bases. V was clipped by 3 bases and J by 5 bases; unmatched bases: 4. Germline CDR1 is MGHRA and CDR2 is YSYEKL. The CDR3 has 15 residues. The CDR3 sequence: CASSQTLAGGETQYF. Written as DNA, the CDR3 is TGCGCCAGCAGCCAGACACTAGCGGGAGGTGAGACCCAGTACTTC.

On this clonotype itself: Relative to the germline gene, one junction end is altered; a read error may explain this. The V call is TRBV7-6, the J call TRBJ2-1; 11 nucleotides match TRBD2. Germline CDR1 is SGHVS and CDR2 is FNYEAQ. There are 17 residues in the CDR3. CDR3 in DNA: TGTGCCAGAAGCTTAGGTCCCCGACTAGCGGGAAGGAATGAGCAGTTCTTC. Protein product: CARSLGPRLAGRNEQFF.

The genes are TRBV29-1 and TRBJ1-1; tentative D call: TRBD1 (5 bases). The germline gives CDR1 SQVTM, CDR2 ANQGSEA. V was shortened by 4 bases and J by 4 bases, with 7 bases between the two germline ends. The CDR3 is 11 amino acids. The CDR3 DNA sequence: TGCAGCGTTGTCCAGGGCACTGAAGCTTTCTTT. Amino acids: CSVVQGTEAFF.

The sample holds a few counts of this clonotype. The chain carries TRBV7-2 and TRBJ2-1; D uncertain. CDR1 is SGHTA and CDR2 is FQGNSA in the germline V gene. V was trimmed by 5 bases and J by 9 bases, leaving 11 bases between them. This CDR3 is built from 12 residues. This CDR3 is CASSTPAGEQFF. Here the CDR3 DNA reads TGTGCCAGCAGCACCCCCGCCGGTGAGCAGTTCTTC.

A few counts support this clonotype. V is TRBV11-2 and J is TRBJ1-1; D is ambiguous. This CDR3 is built from 11 residues. Germline V lookup: CDR1 SGHAT, CDR2 FQNNGV. The germline V and J ends were trimmed by 0 bases and 14 bases, with 10 bases remaining between them. CDR3 amino acids: CASSLDGRAFF. CDR3 nucleotide sequence: TGTGCCAGCAGCTTAGACGGGCGGGCGTTCTTT.

This clonotype came up a few times. This sequence joins TRBV29-1 and TRBJ2-1; a weak D match, TRBD2 (6 bases). From germline, CDR1 is SQVTM and CDR2 ANQGSEA. CDR3 length: 13 residues. V lost 6 bases, J lost 7 bases, and 16 bases lay in between. The CDR3 nucleotides read TGCAGCGTCGGGAGTTCAACATTAAATGAGCAGTTCTTC. This gives the protein CSVGSSTLNEQFF.

V gene TRBV19 combines with J gene TRBJ2-7, with 8 bases matching TRBD1. This CDR3 is built from 14 residues. The germline CDR1 and CDR2 sequences are LNHDA and SQIVND (reference sequence). Germline trimming cut 3 bases from V and 5 bases from J; bases unmatched to any gene: 6. The CDR3 region is CASSIQGASDEQYF. For the CDR3, the DNA is TGTGCCAGTAGTATCCAGGGGGCTTCAGACGAGCAGTACTTC. The full variable domain, completed using reference TRBV19 and TRBJ2-7, is DGGITQSPKYLFRKEGQNVTLSCEQNLNHDAMYWYRQDPGQGLRLIYYSQIVNDFQKGDIAEGYSVSREKKESFPLTVTSAQKNPTAFYLCASSIQGASDEQYFGPGTRLTVT.

The chain employs TRBV4-3 and TRBJ2-1; maybe TRBD2 (6 bases). CDR3 length: 15 residues. Trimming removed 1 base at V and 6 bases at J, with 13 bases between. Germline-derived CDR1 and CDR2 are LGHNA and YSLEER. CDR3 residues: CASSQARLGFNEQFF. The CDR3 DNA sequence: TGCGCCAGCAGCCAAGCTAGACTAGGGTTCAATGAGCAGTTCTTC.